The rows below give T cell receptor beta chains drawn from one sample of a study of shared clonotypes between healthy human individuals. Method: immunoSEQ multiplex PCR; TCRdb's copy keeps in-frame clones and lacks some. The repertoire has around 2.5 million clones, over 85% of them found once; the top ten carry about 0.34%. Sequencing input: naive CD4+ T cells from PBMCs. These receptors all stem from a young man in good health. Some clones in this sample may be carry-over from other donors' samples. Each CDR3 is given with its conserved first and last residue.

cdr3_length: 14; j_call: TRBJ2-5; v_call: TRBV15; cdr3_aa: CATSSMTSGGTQYF
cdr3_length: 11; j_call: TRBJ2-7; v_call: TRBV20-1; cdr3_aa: CSASRAYEQYF
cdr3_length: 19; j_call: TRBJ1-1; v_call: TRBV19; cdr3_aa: CASSIATGGVAARNTEAFF
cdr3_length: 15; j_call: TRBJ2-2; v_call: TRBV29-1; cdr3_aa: CASVRDSSNTGELFF
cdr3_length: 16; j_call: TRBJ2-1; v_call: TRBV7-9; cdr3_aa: CASSVLTASRGDEQFF
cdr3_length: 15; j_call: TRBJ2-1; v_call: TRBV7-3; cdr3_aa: CASSLRLAGADEQFF
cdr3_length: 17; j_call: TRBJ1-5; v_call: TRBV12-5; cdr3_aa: CASGPARTGGFRQPQHF
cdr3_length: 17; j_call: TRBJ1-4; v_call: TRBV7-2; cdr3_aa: CASSPVPLRGTNEKLFF
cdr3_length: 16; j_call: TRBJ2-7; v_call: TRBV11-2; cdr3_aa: CASSPLLSGAKDEQYF
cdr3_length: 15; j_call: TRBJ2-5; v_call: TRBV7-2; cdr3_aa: CASSLGGLAGETQYF
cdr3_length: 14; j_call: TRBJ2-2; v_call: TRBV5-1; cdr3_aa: CASSLERDTGELFF
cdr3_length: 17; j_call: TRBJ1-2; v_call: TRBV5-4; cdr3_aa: CASSATALWTDNYGYTF
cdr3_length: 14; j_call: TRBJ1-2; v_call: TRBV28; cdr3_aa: CASSVWLTGGGYTF
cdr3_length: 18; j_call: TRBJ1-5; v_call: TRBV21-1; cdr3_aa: CATNIPNGGAWGNQPQHF
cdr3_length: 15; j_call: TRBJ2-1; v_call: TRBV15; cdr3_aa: CATSRDPGSWNEQFF
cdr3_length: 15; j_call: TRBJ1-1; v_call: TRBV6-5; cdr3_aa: CASRPRPPMNTEAFF
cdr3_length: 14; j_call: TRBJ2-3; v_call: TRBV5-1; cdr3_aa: CASSPGQGTDTQYF
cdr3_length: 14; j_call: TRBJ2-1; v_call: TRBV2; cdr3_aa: CASFDRSGVNEQFF
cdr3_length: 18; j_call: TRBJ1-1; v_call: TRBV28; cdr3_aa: CASGLIFGFRTGKLRAFF
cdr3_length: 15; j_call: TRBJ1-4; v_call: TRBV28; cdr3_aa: CASSPTGTTNEKLFF
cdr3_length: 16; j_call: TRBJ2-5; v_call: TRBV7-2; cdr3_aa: CASSLVGTSGSETQYF
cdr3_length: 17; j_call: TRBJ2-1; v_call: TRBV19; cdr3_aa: CASSTSRGAGELNEQFF
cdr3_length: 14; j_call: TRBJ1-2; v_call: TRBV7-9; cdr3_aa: CASSLDEAVGGYTF
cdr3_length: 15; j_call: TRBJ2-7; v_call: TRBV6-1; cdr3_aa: CASRVTGVPSYEQYF